Below, 9 T cell receptor beta chains from the same sample are listed, as sequenced in a study of T cells after yellow fever vaccination. One entry per CDR3 protein results from TCRdb running MiXCR on the 5' RACE reads. The table records roughly 330,000 distinct CDR3 sequences, about 6.9% of them present only once. The specimen was PBMCs, collected 35 to 50 days after the first yellow fever vaccination. The receptors originated from a man younger than 35 who received the YFV17D yellow fever vaccine.

This sequence joins TRBV28 and TRBJ1-1; no firm D call. The CDR3 is made up of 14 amino acids. Trimming took 6 bases from V and 0 from J, leaving 11 bases between them. Germline assignment: CDR1 MDHEN and CDR2 SYDVKM. The CDR3 nucleotides read TGTGCCAGCAGAACTCGAAGGATGAACACTGAAGCTTTCTTT. Amino acid sequence: CASRTRRMNTEAFF.

CDR3: CATSSQRYNSPLHF. Here the CDR3 DNA reads TGTGCCACCAGCAGCCAGCGATATAATTCACCCCTCCACTTT. The chain recombines TRBV15 with TRBJ1-6, with D uncertain. Germline-derived CDR1 and CDR2 are LNHNV and YYDKDF (reference sequence). This CDR3 is 14 amino acids long. V lost 3 bases to trimming and J lost 4 bases, with 7 bases between them.

This clonotype was seen repeatedly, ten times or more. The chain is built from TRBV20-1 and TRBJ2-1; TRBD2 matches at 12 bases. There are 13 residues in the CDR3. Unmatched junction bases numbered 5, after V lost 5 bases and J lost 9 bases. Germline loops: CDR1 DFQATT, CDR2 SNEGSKA (reference sequence). This CDR3 reads CSAPGLAGSEQFF. The CDR3 DNA sequence: TGCAGTGCTCCAGGACTAGCGGGGAGTGAGCAGTTCTTC.

A few counts support this clonotype. V gene TRBV6-5 combines with J gene TRBJ2-7; a weak D match, TRBD2 (6 bases). The V gene lost 0 bases and the J gene lost 0 bases, with 15 bases spanning the gap. From germline, CDR1 is MNHEY and CDR2 SVGAGI. This CDR3 is built from 17 residues. The CDR3 coding sequence is TGTGCCAGCAGTTACTCAGGGGCTAGCGTGAGCTCCTACGAGCAGTACTTC. This encodes CASSYSGASVSSYEQYF.

This clonotype has just a few counts. The chain combines TRBV18 with TRBJ2-7; D not certain. The CDR3 runs 10 residues. V shed 11 bases and J shed 2 bases, with 7 bases lying between them. Germline lookup yields CDR1 KGHSH and CDR2 LQKENI. Here the CDR3 DNA reads TGTGCCCGCGTTCCCTACGAGCAGTACTTC. Translation: CARVPYEQYF.

V gene TRBV9 combines with J gene TRBJ1-1; possible D gene TRBD1, 6 bases. This CDR3 contains 15 residues. V lost 0 bases and J 5 bases, leaving 14 bases between the germline ends. Germline CDR1 reads SGDLS; CDR2 reads YYNGEE. The CDR3 bases are TGTGCCAGCAGCGTAGGAGGCCAGGGGAGGACTGAAGCTTTCTTT. Residues: CASSVGGQGRTEAFF.

This clonotype was observed a handful of times. This chain joins TRBV10-3 and TRBJ1-5; 8 bases match TRBD1. CDR3 length: 13 amino acids. The junction had 5 bases not matched to a gene; V was cut back by 8 bases and J by 5 bases. Per germline, CDR1 ENHRY and CDR2 SYGVKD. The CDR3 reads CAIGQGAYQPQHF. CDR3 DNA sequence: TGTGCCATCGGTCAGGGGGCTTATCAGCCCCAGCATTTT.

This clonotype turned up a few times. The V call is TRBV18, the J call TRBJ2-3, with 9 bases matching TRBD2. The junction had 11 bases not matched to a gene; V was cut back by 3 bases and J by 4 bases. The CDR3 is 17 residues long. Germline V gene data show CDR1 as KGHSH and CDR2 as LQKENI. CDR3 DNA: TGTGCCAGCTCACCCGAGCTAGCGGGGACACGCCCAGATACGCAGTATTTT. Protein: CASSPELAGTRPDTQYF.

A few counts support this clonotype. The chain carries TRBV5-4 and TRBJ2-3; D might be TRBD1 or TRBD2, each matching 6 bases. Germline lookup yields CDR1 SGHNT and CDR2 YYREEE (reference sequence). V dropped 2 bases and J dropped 1 base, with 11 bases sitting between them. This CDR3 region has 15 residues. CDR3 sequence (DNA): TGTGCCAGCAGCTTTGGGGGGCCAGGCACAGATACGCAGTATTTT. It yields the protein CASSFGGPGTDTQYF.